This T cell receptor beta chain is drawn from a study of cytomegalovirus exposure and HLA in healthy donors. Worth noting for this clone: The antigen is unknown. This specimen includes other DNA sequences encoding the same CDR3.

V gave up 7 bases and J gave up 2 bases; unmatched junction bases: 8. Looked up from germline, CDR1 is SNHLY and CDR2 is FYNNEI. This CDR3 is built from 15 residues. Study-level findings and limits: A missense variant in DCLRE1C was later tied to TCR beta V- and J-gene trimming. With further analysis later on, most CMV-associated TCR beta chains appeared HLA-restricted.

Researchers ran the PCR with 60 Vbeta and 13 Jbeta primers. Assay: immunoSEQ multiplex PCR; the TCRdb copy retains only in-frame clones and omits some. The sample has 200,000 to 250,000 clones; about 85% are singletons. Sequencing input: PBMCs. The sequence came from a woman aged 50 to 60 in good health and CMV-seropositive. The chain carries TRBV2 and TRBJ2-3; 8 nucleotides agree with TRBD2. The CDR3 reads CASKFRLASTDTQYF. DNA for the CDR3: TGTGCCAGCAAGTTTCGACTAGCGTCCACAGATACGCAGTATTTT.